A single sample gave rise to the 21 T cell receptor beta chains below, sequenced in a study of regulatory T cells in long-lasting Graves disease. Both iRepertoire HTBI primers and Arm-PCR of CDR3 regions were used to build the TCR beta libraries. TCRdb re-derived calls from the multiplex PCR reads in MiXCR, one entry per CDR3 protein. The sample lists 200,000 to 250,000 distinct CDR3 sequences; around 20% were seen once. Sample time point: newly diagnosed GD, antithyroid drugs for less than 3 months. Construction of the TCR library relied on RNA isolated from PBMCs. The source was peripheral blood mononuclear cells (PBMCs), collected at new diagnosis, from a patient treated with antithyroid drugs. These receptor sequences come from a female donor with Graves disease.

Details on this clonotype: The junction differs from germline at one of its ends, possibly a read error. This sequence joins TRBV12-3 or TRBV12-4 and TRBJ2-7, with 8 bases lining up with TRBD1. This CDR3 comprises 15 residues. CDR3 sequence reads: CASSPSQGAHYEQYF. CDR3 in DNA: TGCGCCAGCAGCCCGAGCCAGGGGGCCCACTACGAGCAGTACTTC.

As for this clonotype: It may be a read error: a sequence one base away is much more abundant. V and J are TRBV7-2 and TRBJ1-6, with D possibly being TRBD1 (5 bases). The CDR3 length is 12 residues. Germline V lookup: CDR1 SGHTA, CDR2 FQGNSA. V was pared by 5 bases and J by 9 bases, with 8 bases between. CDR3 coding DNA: TGTGCCAGCAGCCAGGGTCTTTCACCCCTCCACTTT. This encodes CASSQGLSPLHF.

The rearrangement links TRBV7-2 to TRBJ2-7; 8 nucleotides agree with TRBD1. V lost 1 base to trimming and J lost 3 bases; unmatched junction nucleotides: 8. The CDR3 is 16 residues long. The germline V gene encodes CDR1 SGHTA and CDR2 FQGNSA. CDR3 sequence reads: CASSLGYRGTHYEQYF. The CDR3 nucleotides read TGTGCCAGCAGCTTAGGGTACAGGGGGACTCACTACGAGCAGTACTTC.

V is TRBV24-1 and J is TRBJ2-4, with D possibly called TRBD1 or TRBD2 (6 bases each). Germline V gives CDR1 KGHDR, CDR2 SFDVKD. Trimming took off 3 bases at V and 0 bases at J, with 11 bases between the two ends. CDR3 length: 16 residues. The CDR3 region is CATSDGGGVAKNIQYF. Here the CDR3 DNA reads TGTGCCACCAGTGATGGAGGGGGAGTAGCCAAAAACATTCAGTACTTC.

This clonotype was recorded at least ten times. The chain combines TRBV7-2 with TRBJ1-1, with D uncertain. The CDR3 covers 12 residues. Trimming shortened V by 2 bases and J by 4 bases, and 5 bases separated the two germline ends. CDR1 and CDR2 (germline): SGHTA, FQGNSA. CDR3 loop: CASSLIVTEAFF. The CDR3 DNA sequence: TGTGCCAGCAGCTTAATCGTCACTGAAGCTTTCTTT.

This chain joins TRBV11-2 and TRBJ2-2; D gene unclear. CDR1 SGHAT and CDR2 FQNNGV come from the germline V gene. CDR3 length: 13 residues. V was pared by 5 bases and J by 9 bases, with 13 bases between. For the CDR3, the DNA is TGTGCCAGCAGCACCCGCACGTCCCGGGAGCTGTTTTTT. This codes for CASSTRTSRELFF.

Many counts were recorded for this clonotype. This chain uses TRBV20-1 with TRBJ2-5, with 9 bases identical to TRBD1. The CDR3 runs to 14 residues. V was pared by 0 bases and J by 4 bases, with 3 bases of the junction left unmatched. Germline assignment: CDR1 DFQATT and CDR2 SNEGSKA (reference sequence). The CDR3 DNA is TGCAGTGCTAGAGAGAAGGGACAGGGAGAGACCCAGTACTTC. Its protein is CSAREKGQGETQYF.

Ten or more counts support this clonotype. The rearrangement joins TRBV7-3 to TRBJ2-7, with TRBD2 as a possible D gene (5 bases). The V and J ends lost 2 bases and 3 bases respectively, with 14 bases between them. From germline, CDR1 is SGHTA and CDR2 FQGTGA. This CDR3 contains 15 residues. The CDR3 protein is CASSLSGGSGYEQYF. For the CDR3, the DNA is TGTGCCAGCAGCTTATCTGGCGGGTCGGGCTACGAGCAGTACTTC.

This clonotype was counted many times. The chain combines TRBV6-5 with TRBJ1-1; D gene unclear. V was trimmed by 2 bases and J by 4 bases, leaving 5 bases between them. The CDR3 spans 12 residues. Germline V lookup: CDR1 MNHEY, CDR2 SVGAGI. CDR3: CASSYPVTEAFF. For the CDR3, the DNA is TGTGCCAGCAGTTACCCTGTCACTGAAGCTTTCTTT.

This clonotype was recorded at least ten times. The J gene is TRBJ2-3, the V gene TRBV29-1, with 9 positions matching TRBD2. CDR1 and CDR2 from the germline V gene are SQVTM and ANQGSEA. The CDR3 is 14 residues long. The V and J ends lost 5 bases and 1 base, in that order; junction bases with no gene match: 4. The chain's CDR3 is CSVSASGGTDTQYF. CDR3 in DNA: TGCAGCGTTTCGGCTAGCGGGGGCACAGATACGCAGTATTTT.

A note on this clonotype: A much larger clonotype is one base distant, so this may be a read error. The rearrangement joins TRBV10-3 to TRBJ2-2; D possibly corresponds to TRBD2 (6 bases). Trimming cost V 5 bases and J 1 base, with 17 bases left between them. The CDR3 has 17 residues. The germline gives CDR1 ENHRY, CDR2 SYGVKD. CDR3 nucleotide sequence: TGTGCCATCAGTTCCCCCGCCGGGACTGTGAACACCGGGGAGCTGTTTTTT. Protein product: CAISSPAGTVNTGELFF.

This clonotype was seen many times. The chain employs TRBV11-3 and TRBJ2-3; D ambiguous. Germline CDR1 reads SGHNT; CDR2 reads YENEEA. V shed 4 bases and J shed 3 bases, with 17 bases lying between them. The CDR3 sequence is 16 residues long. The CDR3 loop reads CASSSNLRAATDTQYF. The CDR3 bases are TGTGCCAGCAGCTCAAACCTCCGGGCAGCGACAGATACGCAGTATTTT.

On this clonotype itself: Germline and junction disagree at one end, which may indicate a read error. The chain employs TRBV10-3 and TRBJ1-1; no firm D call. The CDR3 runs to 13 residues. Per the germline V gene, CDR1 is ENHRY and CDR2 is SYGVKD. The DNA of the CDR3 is TGTGCCATCTCGCGTGCAGAGAACACTGAGGCTTTCTTT. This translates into CAISRAENTEAFF.

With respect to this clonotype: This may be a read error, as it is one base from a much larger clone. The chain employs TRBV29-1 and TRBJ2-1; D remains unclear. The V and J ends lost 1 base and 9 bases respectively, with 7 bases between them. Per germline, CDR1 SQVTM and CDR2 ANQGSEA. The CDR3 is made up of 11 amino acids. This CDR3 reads CSVEVAFEQFF. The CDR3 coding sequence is TGCAGCGTTGAAGTAGCCTTTGAGCAGTTCTTC.

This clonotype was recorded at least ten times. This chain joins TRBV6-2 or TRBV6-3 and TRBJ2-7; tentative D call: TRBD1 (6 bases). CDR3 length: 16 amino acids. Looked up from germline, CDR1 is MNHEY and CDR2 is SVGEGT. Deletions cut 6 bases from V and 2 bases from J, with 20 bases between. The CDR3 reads CASRRMTGALTYEQYF. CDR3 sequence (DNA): TGTGCCAGCAGACGTATGACAGGAGCCCTAACCTACGAGCAGTACTTC.

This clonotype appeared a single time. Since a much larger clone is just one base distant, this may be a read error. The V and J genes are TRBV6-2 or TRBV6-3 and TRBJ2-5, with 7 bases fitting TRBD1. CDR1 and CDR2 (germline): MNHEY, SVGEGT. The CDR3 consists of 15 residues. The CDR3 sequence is CAGRTRQGIKETQYF. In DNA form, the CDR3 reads TGTGCCGGCAGAACTAGACAGGGAATCAAAGAGACCCAGTACTTC.

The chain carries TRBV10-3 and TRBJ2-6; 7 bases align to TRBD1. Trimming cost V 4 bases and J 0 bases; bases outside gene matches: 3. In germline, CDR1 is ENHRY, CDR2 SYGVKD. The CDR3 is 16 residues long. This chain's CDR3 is CAISADRLSGANVLTF. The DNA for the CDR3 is TGTGCCATCAGTGCGGACAGGCTCTCTGGGGCCAACGTCCTGACTTTC.

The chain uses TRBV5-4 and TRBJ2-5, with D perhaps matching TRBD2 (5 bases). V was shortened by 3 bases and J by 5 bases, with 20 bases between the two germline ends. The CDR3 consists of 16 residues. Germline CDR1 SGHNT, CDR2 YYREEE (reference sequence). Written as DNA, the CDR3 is TGTGCCAGCAGCTCACAAAAGGGCTCACAGCGGGAGACCCAGTACTTC. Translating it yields CASSSQKGSQRETQYF. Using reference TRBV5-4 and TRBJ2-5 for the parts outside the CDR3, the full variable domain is ETGVTQSPTHLIKTRGQQVTLRCSSQSGHNTVSWYQQALGQGPQFIFQYYREEENGRGNFPPRFSGLQFPNYSSELNVNALELDDSALYLCASSSQKGSQRETQYFGPGTRLLVL.

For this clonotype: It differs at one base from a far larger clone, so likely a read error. The CDR3 sequence: CASTPDPPLPFF. DNA for the CDR3: TGTGCCAGCACCCCTGACCCCCCCCTGCCGTTCTTC. This rearrangement joins TRBV2 to TRBJ2-4, with no clear D. The germline gives CDR1 SNHLY, CDR2 FYNNEI. This CDR3 spans 12 amino acids.

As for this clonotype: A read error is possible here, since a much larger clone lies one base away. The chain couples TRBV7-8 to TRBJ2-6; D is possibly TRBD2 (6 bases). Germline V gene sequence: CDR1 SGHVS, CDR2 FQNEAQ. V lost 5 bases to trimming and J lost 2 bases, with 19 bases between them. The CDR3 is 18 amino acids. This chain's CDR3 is CASSPAGLDFPGANVLTF. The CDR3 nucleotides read TGTGCCAGCAGCCCCGCGGGGTTGGACTTCCCTGGGGCCAACGTCCTGACTTTC.

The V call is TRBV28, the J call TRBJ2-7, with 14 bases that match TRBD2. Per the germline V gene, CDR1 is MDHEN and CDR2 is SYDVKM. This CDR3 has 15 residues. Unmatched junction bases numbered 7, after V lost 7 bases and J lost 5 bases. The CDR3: CASIQTSGGAHEQYF. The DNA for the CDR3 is TGTGCCAGCATTCAGACTAGCGGGGGGGCTCACGAGCAGTACTTC.